This TCR beta chain was recorded in a study of blood T cell repertoires in COVID-19. Background on the study: Acute-phase and convalescent COVID-19 samples originated in the United States, Italy and Spain.

V lost 0 bases, J lost 5 bases, and 4 bases lay in between. The CDR3 has 13 residues. Germline-derived CDR1 and CDR2 are KGHDR and SFDVKD. Enrollment of patients from Seattle took place during active infection, with longitudinal follow-up. Authors' processing steps: Reference gene primer amplification gave nucleated cell count estimates. TCRdb's copy holds only in-frame clones and misses some; the assay was immunoSEQ multiplex PCR. The V and J calls and the clone size are those of that table, but D and trimming were determined from the DNA. The sample lists roughly 130,000 clones, about nine tenths seen once, with roughly 4.5% in the top ten.

V is TRBV24-1 and J is TRBJ1-5; D ambiguous. The TCR was taken from a man aged 55 to 70 with COVID-19, enrolled during active disease. What was sequenced was peripheral blood. The CDR3 region is CATSDLQDQPQHF. CDR3 DNA sequence: TGTGCCACCAGTGATTTGCAGGATCAGCCCCAGCATTTT.